A selection of T cell receptor beta chains follows, all from one sample in a study of blood T cell repertoires in COVID-19. Method: immunoSEQ multiplex PCR; TCRdb's copy keeps in-frame clones and lacks some. This sample has roughly 300,000 clones, with 65% to 90% found just once. The specimen sequenced was PBMCs or T cells enriched from blood (not recorded which). The source of these receptors is a woman between 40 and 50 years old with acute COVID-19. CDR3s include the opening cysteine and the closing phenylalanine or tryptophan. Fields, in order: J gene, V gene, clone size, D gene, CDR3 DNA, CDR3 protein. A D gene is named only where the DNA matches it firmly. Where a row states a size, it is once, few, many or the class of an expanded clone; other rows omit it.

TRBJ1-5 TRBV19 once - TGTGCCAGCGCAGACTATAATCAGCCCCAGCATTTT CASADYNQPQHF
TRBJ2-5 TRBV5-1 - - TGCGCCAGCCAGGGGAGTTGGGAGACCCAGTACTTC CASQGSWETQYF
TRBJ1-3 TRBV15 once - TGTGCCACCAGCAGAGATAGAGCAGGATCTGGAAACACCATATATTTT CATSRDRAGSGNTIYF
TRBJ1-2 TRBV28 few - TGTGCCAGCAGTCTCCGGCCGGGGGGCTATGGCTACACCTTC CASSLRPGGYGYTF
TRBJ2-7 TRBV6-2/TRBV6-3 - - TGTGCCAGCAGTGGACAGCCCTTGACCTACGAGCAGTACTTC CASSGQPLTYEQYF
TRBJ1-6 TRBV5-6 - - TGTGCCAGCAGCTTGGGTAGGACAACTTATAATTCACCCCTCCACTTT CASSLGRTTYNSPLHF
TRBJ2-7 TRBV27 - TRBD1 TGTGCCAGCAGTTTATGGAACAGGGGCTACGAGCAGTACTTC CASSLWNRGYEQYF
TRBJ2-1 TRBV7-2 - - TGTGCCAGCGGACCGCCGGGGTCTTACAATGAGCAGTTCTTC CASGPPGSYNEQFF
TRBJ1-6 TRBV7-8 - - TGTGCCAGCAGCTTAGCGCCAGGGCGCTATGATAATTCACCCCTCCACTTT CASSLAPGRYDNSPLHF
TRBJ2-7 TRBV25-1 few TRBD1 TGTGCCAGCATAAGGACAGGGGGCTACGAGCAGTACTTC CASIRTGGYEQYF
TRBJ2-5 TRBV12-5 - - TGTGCTAGTGGTCTATTATCGGGGTCCGGGGAGACCCAGTACTTC CASGLLSGSGETQYF
TRBJ1-2 TRBV11-2 - TRBD1 TGTGCCAGCACCTGGGGACAGTCGTATGGCTACACCTTC CASTWGQSYGYTF
TRBJ2-2 TRBV5-1 - TRBD2 TGCGCCAGCAGCCCGTCCGGGAGGACCGGGGAGCTGTTTTTT CASSPSGRTGELFF
TRBJ2-2 TRBV3-1/TRBV3-2 - - TGTGCCAGCAGCCAACGGGGGGAGCTGTTTTTT CASSQRGELFF
TRBJ2-7 TRBV23-1 - TRBD1 TGCGCCAGCAGTAAAGGGTTTAAGGGACAGCGGTTCCACGAGCAGTACTTC CASSKGFKGQRFHEQYF
TRBJ2-3 TRBV5-4 - TRBD2 TGTGCCAGCAGCTTAGGGCGGGGGAGCACAGATACGCAGTATTTT CASSLGRGSTDTQYF
TRBJ2-4 TRBV7-9 - - TGTGCCAGCAGCCGCCCCAGGGACATCAAAAACATTCAGTACTTC CASSRPRDIKNIQYF
TRBJ2-7 TRBV4-1 - TRBD2 TGCGCCAGCAGCCAAGGGTGGGGCGGGGGTTTGGAGCAGTACTTC CASSQGWGGGLEQYF
TRBJ2-5 TRBV4-1 - - TGCGCCAGCAGCCGAGACAGTCTTTACCAAGAGACCCAGTACTTC CASSRDSLYQETQYF
TRBJ2-5 TRBV4-2 once TRBD1 TGTGCCAGCAGCCAAGATTTTGTGGCAGGGGGCGGGGAGACCCAGTACTTC CASSQDFVAGGGETQYF
TRBJ2-5 TRBV4-2 - TRBD1 TGTGCCAGCAGCCAAACAGGGGGCCAAGAGACCCAGTACTTC CASSQTGGQETQYF
TRBJ1-1 TRBV15 - - TGTGCCACCAGCAGAGATCGACAGCTCAACACTGAAGCTTTCTTT CATSRDRQLNTEAFF
TRBJ2-1 TRBV7-9 - - TGTGCCAGCAGCTTAGATGGGACAGAGCAGTTCTTC CASSLDGTEQFF
TRBJ1-2 TRBV4-1 once - TGCGCCAGCAGCCAAATTCAGGCGAACTATGGCTACACCTTC CASSQIQANYGYTF
TRBJ2-7 TRBV5-6 - - TGTGCCAGCAGCTACTCGTGGAGGGTCCCCTACGAGCAGTACTTC CASSYSWRVPYEQYF
TRBJ2-3 TRBV5-1 - - TGCGCCAGCAGCTCCGGAGGGGGCGGACGGACAGATACGCAGTATTTT CASSSGGGGRTDTQYF
TRBJ1-2 TRBV9 - TRBD1 TGTGCCAGCAGCGTAGCTCAGACAGGGGTAACCTATGGCTACACCTTC CASSVAQTGVTYGYTF
TRBJ1-3 TRBV19 - - TGTGCCAGTAGTATTGTTGCGCCCGGGATCGGAAACACCATATATTTT CASSIVAPGIGNTIYF